A selection of T cell receptor beta chains follows, all from one sample in a study of T cells in Graves' hyperthyroidism and ophthalmopathy. Via MiXCR, TCRdb re-called the multiplex PCR reads, giving one row per CDR3 protein. The table has some 490,000 distinct CDR3 sequences, about 15% seen once. The sample taken for sequencing was blood. The receptors shown here come from a woman between 25 and 40 years old with Graves' ophthalmopathy. Both conserved end residues are part of each CDR3. The order of the fields is D gene, clone size, V gene, J gene, CDR3 DNA, CDR3 protein. A D gene is named only where the DNA matches it firmly. Size values are once, few and many counts, or a class for expanded clones, and some rows have none.

>TRBD1|many|TRBV5-1|TRBJ2-1
TGCGCCAGCAGCACAGGACAGGGGGCTTTGGATGAGCAGTTCTTC
CASSTGQGALDEQFF
>-|-|TRBV6-1|TRBJ2-2
TGTGCCAGCAGCCGGTTAAGTCTCGGGGAACTGTTTTTT
CASSRLSLGELFF
>-|many|TRBV7-8|TRBJ1-1
TGTGCCAGCAGCTTACGGTCAGACCACGCGAACACTGAAGCTTTCTTT
CASSLRSDHANTEAFF
>TRBD1|-|TRBV7-8|TRBJ2-3
TGTGCCAGCGGACAGGACCTCACAGATACGCAGTATTTT
CASGQDLTDTQYF
>-|few|TRBV2|TRBJ2-1
TGTGCCAGCAGTGAACGGGCGGGCACTACTTACTGGAATGAGCAGTTCTTC
CASSERAGTTYWNEQFF
>-|many|TRBV20-1|TRBJ2-7
TGCAGTGCTAGAGATTGGCTTAGCGAGAAGTACGAGCAGTACTTC
CSARDWLSEKYEQYF
>-|few|TRBV3-1|TRBJ2-1
TGTGCCAGCAGCCAAGACGTTGGGACCTCCTACAATGAGCAGTTCTTC
CASSQDVGTSYNEQFF
>-|few|TRBV2|TRBJ1-6
TGTGCCAGCAGTGTACAGGGACTTCCCCTCCACTTT
CASSVQGLPLHF
>-|many|TRBV6-2/TRBV6-3|TRBJ2-3
TGTGCCAGCAGACCCGACGCCGCGGATACGCAGTATTTT
CASRPDAADTQYF
>-|-|TRBV7-9|TRBJ1-3
TGTGCCAGCAGCACCATCTCCGGGGGCTCTGGAAACACCATATATTTT
CASSTISGGSGNTIYF
>-|many|TRBV28|TRBJ2-7
TGTGCCAGCAGTGCTCCGTTATCCTACGAGCAGTACTTC
CASSAPLSYEQYF
>-|many|TRBV11-2|TRBJ2-5
TGTGCCAGCAGCTCCATACAGGGCAGAGGAGAGACCCAGTACTTC
CASSSIQGRGETQYF
>TRBD1|-|TRBV24-1|TRBJ2-3
TGTGCCACCAGTGATCCGGGACAGGGGCTGAGCACAGATACGCAGTATTTT
CATSDPGQGLSTDTQYF
>TRBD2|-|TRBV6-1|TRBJ2-7
TGTGCCAGCAGTGTGACTAGCGGGAGCGTTTACGAGCAGTACTTC
CASSVTSGSVYEQYF
>-|-|TRBV19|TRBJ1-1
TGTGCCAGTAGTATAATCGGGCTTCACACTGAAGCTTTCTTT
CASSIIGLHTEAFF
>TRBD2|many|TRBV7-2|TRBJ2-7
TGTGCCAGCAGCACCCCTCCCCAGCGGGAGTACCACGAGCAGTACTTC
CASSTPPQREYHEQYF
>-|-|TRBV7-2|TRBJ2-7
TGTGCCAGCAGCTTAGCTGCGGGGGCCTTCGTGTCCTACGAGCAGTACTTC
CASSLAAGAFVSYEQYF
>TRBD1|many|TRBV7-6|TRBJ1-2
TGTGCCAGCAGCTCCTGGACAGGGGATGGCTACACCTTC
CASSSWTGDGYTF
>-|-|TRBV5-1|TRBJ1-6
TGCGCCAGCAGCTTGGTGGGGAATCCACCCCTCCACTTT
CASSLVGNPPLHF
>-|few|TRBV5-5|TRBJ1-4
TGTGCCAGCAGCGGGGACGGCCATCTGTTTTTT
CASSGDGHLFF
>-|many|TRBV20-1|TRBJ2-1
TGCAGTGCTAGGGCGGACAGTTTCAATGAGCAGTTCTTC
CSARADSFNEQFF
>TRBD1|-|TRBV10-2|TRBJ2-3
TGCGCCAGCAGTGAGCCCCGGGGACAGGGGGGCACAGATACGCAGTATTTT
CASSEPRGQGGTDTQYF
>-|-|TRBV7-3|TRBJ2-3
TGTGCCAGCAGCCCATACAGGGAAGATACGCAGTATTTT
CASSPYREDTQYF
>-|-|TRBV10-1|TRBJ1-5
TGCGCCAGCAGTGATGGACAGATCAATCAGCCCCAGCATTTT
CASSDGQINQPQHF
>-|-|TRBV11-2|TRBJ2-5
TGTGCCAGCAGCTACTGGACAGATCAAGAGACCCAGTACTTC
CASSYWTDQETQYF
>-|few|TRBV7-9|TRBJ2-1
TGTGCCAGCACCCTAGCCAGGGAGAAAGGGCAGTTCTTC
CASTLAREKGQFF
>-|many|TRBV3-1|TRBJ1-1
TGTGCCAGCAGCCGTCTGGGCACTGAAGCTTTCTTT
CASSRLGTEAFF
>-|many|TRBV4-3|TRBJ1-1
TGCGCCAGCAGCCAAGCCGGACAGCCCCGGAACACTGAAGCTTTCTTT
CASSQAGQPRNTEAFF
>TRBD1|many|TRBV18|TRBJ2-5
TGTGCCAGCTCACTCGGGACAGGCCACCAAGAGACCCAGTACTTC
CASSLGTGHQETQYF
>TRBD1|few|TRBV10-3|TRBJ2-2
TGTGCCATCGCAGGGGACAGGGCCACCGGGGAGCTGTTTTTT
CAIAGDRATGELFF
>-|-|TRBV6-6|TRBJ2-5
TGTGCCAGCAGTTACGTGGGGACGGTCGAGACCCAGTACTTC
CASSYVGTVETQYF
>-|few|TRBV27|TRBJ2-7
TGTGCCAGCAGTTTATGGCCCGTGGGGACCAACTACGAGCAGTACTTC
CASSLWPVGTNYEQYF
>-|many|TRBV4-2|TRBJ1-3
TGTGCCAGCAGCCAAGGGGGGCCCGGAAACACCATATATTTT
CASSQGGPGNTIYF
>-|few|TRBV6-1|TRBJ2-5
TGTGCCAGCAGTGCAACGTCGACTAGTTTGGGGACCCAGTACTTC
CASSATSTSLGTQYF
>-|many|TRBV18|TRBJ2-1
TGTGCCAGCTCACCCAGTAACAGGGCGGATGAGCAGTTCTTC
CASSPSNRADEQFF
>-|-|TRBV7-9|TRBJ2-5
TGTGCCAGCAGCTTTAGCGGAGTACGAGAGACCCAGTACTTC
CASSFSGVRETQYF
>-|many|TRBV20-1|TRBJ1-1
TGCAGTGCTAGAGTGGGGTCGAACACTGAAGCTTTCTTT
CSARVGSNTEAFF
>TRBD1|-|TRBV28|TRBJ1-5
TGTGCCAGCAGTTTACTTACAGGGGGCGATGGGCAGCCCCAGCATTTT
CASSLLTGGDGQPQHF
>TRBD2|many|TRBV6-2/TRBV6-3|TRBJ2-1
TGTGCCAGCAGTCCGGGACTAGGCAATGAGCAGTTCTTC
CASSPGLGNEQFF
>-|once|TRBV30|TRBJ2-5
TGTGCCCGGAGCCTTTCGGAGACCCAGTACTTC
CARSLSETQYF
>TRBD2|-|TRBV6-1|TRBJ2-7
TGTGCCAGCGGTTACAGCGGGAGGACCTACGAGCAGTACTTC
CASGYSGRTYEQYF
>TRBD1|many|TRBV7-9|TRBJ1-1
TGTGCCAGCAGCCCGACAGGGCTATTGAACACTGAAGCTTTCTTT
CASSPTGLLNTEAFF
>-|-|TRBV7-2|TRBJ1-2
TGTGCCAGCAGCTCACAGGCCCACTATGGCTACACCTTC
CASSSQAHYGYTF
>-|many|TRBV28|TRBJ2-7
TGTGCCAGCAGTTGGGGGACCGGAACCTACGAGCAGTACTTC
CASSWGTGTYEQYF
>-|few|TRBV20-1|TRBJ2-7
TGCAGTGCTATCCGGGACACCCTCTCCTACGAGCAGTACTTC
CSAIRDTLSYEQYF
>TRBD1|-|TRBV6-1|TRBJ2-3
TGTGCCAGCAGTAAGACAGGGTACACAGATACGCAGTATTTT
CASSKTGYTDTQYF
>TRBD1|many|TRBV5-1|TRBJ1-1
TGCGCCAGCAGCTTAAGGACAGGGTACACTGAAGCTTTCTTT
CASSLRTGYTEAFF
>TRBD2|-|TRBV6-2/TRBV6-3|TRBJ2-1
TGTGCCAGCAGTTACTCCCGGACTAGCGGGAGGCGCCATGAGCAGTTCTTC
CASSYSRTSGRRHEQFF
>-|few|TRBV5-4|TRBJ1-3
TGTGCCAGCAGCTTATCCTCCCAAGGAAACACCATATATTTT
CASSLSSQGNTIYF
>-|few|TRBV13|TRBJ1-1
TGTGCCAGCAGCTCGACCCGAGGGGAGGGGCACACTGAAGCTTTCTTT
CASSSTRGEGHTEAFF
>-|many|TRBV28|TRBJ2-7
TGTGCCAGCAGCTCGGGAGGGACAGCGTATACCTACGAGCAGTACTTC
CASSSGGTAYTYEQYF
>TRBD1|-|TRBV29-1|TRBJ2-5
TGCAGCGTTGAATATTTGACAGGGGGTACCCAAGAGACCCAGTACTTC
CSVEYLTGGTQETQYF
>TRBD2|few|TRBV13|TRBJ2-1
TGTGCCAGCAGCTTATCCCAGCGGGAGTTCTACAATGAGCAGTTCTTC
CASSLSQREFYNEQFF
>TRBD2|many|TRBV30|TRBJ2-1
TGTGCCTGGAGTAGAAGCGGGAGATCTGAGCAGTTCTTC
CAWSRSGRSEQFF
>-|-|TRBV6-1|TRBJ2-3
TGTGCCAGCACTATAGCAGCCCTCACAGATACGCAGTATTTT
CASTIAALTDTQYF
>-|few|TRBV7-3|TRBJ1-3
TGTGCCAGCAGCAAAACGGGCAGACTGAGGGACACCATATATTTT
CASSKTGRLRDTIYF
>TRBD2|-|TRBV29-1|TRBJ2-2
TGCAGCGTTTGGGGGGGGAAGGCGAACACCGGGGAGCTGTTTTTT
CSVWGGKANTGELFF
>TRBD1|many|TRBV12-3/TRBV12-4|TRBJ1-1
TGTGCCAGCGTATTCGGACAGGGGACCACTGAAGCTTTCTTT
CASVFGQGTTEAFF